The source of this T cell receptor beta chain is a study of T cell responses to AZD1222 COVID-19 vaccine. Turning to this clone: Its antigen is still unknown.

Trimming took 7 bases from V and 6 from J, leaving 9 bases between them. This CDR3 has 11 residues. The V gene's germline CDR1 is MNHEY and CDR2 SMNVEV (reference sequence). Doses given second, at about 4 or about 12 weeks, were pooled. Broader study findings: The peak T cell response came first, and repertoires were sampled only after it. A reported finding is that nearly half of spike-specific TCRs target unmutated variant regions. Distributed over spike, vaccine-associated CD4 TCRs predominated at 160-218 and 743-854.

TCRdb keeps only in-frame clones here, not all; method: immunoSEQ multiplex PCR. The sample lists about 150,000 clones; less than 95% were seen once. This sequence originates from an adult who received the AZD1222 COVID-19 vaccine. The starting material was peripheral blood, obtained 28 days after the second AZD1222 dose. The genes are TRBV27 and TRBJ2-5, with D possibly TRBD2 on 5 matching bases. Written as DNA, the CDR3 is TGTGCCAGCATCAGAGGGCAGACCCAGTACTTC. It codes for CASIRGQTQYF.